This entry lists 13 T cell receptor beta chains sequenced from one sample in a study of T cells in women clearing cervical HPV infection. Using immunoSEQ multiplex PCR, the repertoire was profiled, and TCRdb retains in-frame clones only, with some absent. The sample has some 20,000 clones. Specimen: blood buffy coat. All receptors derive from a woman aged 18 to 75 with a cervical HPV16 infection that either progressed to CIN3+ or cleared (not recorded which).

On this clone: A junction end diverges from the germline sequence, so it may reflect a read error. The CDR3 goes on 3 residues after the read ends, and that part is filled in from the germline J gene. This sequence joins TRBV7-7 and TRBJ2-2; 10 nucleotides align to TRBD1. There are 15 residues in the CDR3. Germline CDR1 and CDR2: SSHAT and FNYEAQ (reference sequence). The CDR3 region is CASSEGQGKSGELFF. CDR3 bases read: TGTGCTAGCAGCGAGGGACAGGGGAAGAGCGGGGAG.

As regards this clone: The read ends 3 residues early relative to the CDR3; the germline J gene fills the gap. V and J are TRBV7-9 and TRBJ1-1; TRBD1 matches at 8 bases. Germline V gives CDR1 SEHNR, CDR2 FQNEAQ (reference sequence). V was pared by 2 bases and J by 6 bases, with 8 bases of the junction left unmatched. The CDR3 totals 15 residues. Partial CDR3 DNA: TGTGCCAGCAGCTTATGGACAGGGAGATCGGCTGAA. Its translation: CASSLWTGRSAE. The whole CDR3 protein reads CASSLWTGRSAEAFF.

A note on this clone: The read terminates 3 residues ahead of where the CDR3 ends, so the germline J gene completes it. This rearrangement joins TRBV5-1 to TRBJ2-2; D is perhaps TRBD1 (6 bases). CDR3 size: 16 residues. Germline values: CDR1 SGHRS, CDR2 YFSETQ. The CDR3 DNA, read in part, is TGCGCCAGCAGCTTGGCCCCCCCAGGGGTGTACTCACCG. It codes for CASSLAPPGVYSP. The whole CDR3 is CASSLAPPGVYSPLFF.

About this clone itself: The missing CDR3 end, 3 residues past where the read stops, is filled in from the germline J gene. The chain links TRBV5-1 to TRBJ2-2; tentatively, D is TRBD1 (6 bases). This CDR3 has 17 amino acids. Germline values: CDR1 SGHRS, CDR2 YFSETQ. This CDR3 is CASSLHIQGSGANVLFF. The sequenced part of the CDR3 DNA is TGCGCCAGCAGCTTGCATATTCAGGGGTCTGGGGCCAACGTG.

With regard to this clone: Read data end 3 residues before the CDR3 end; the end is taken from the germline J gene. The chain uses TRBV11-3 and TRBJ2-3; 9 bases are shared with TRBD2. Germline V lookup: CDR1 SGHNT, CDR2 YENEEA. The CDR3 contains 15 residues. The sequenced CDR3 bases are TGTGCCAGCAGCTTAGTAGCGGGGGCACAAGAGACG. Translating gives CASSLVAGAQET. The whole CDR3 sequence is CASSLVAGAQETQYF.

In regard to this clone: The read is 3 residues too short to cover the CDR3 end, so that end is filled in from the germline J gene. This chain uses TRBV11-3 with TRBJ2-2, with unresolved D. This CDR3 comprises 13 residues. V lost 5 bases and J 6 bases, leaving 10 bases between the germline ends. CDR1 and CDR2 from the germline V gene are SGHNT and YENEEA. The CDR3 DNA, read in part, is TGTGCCAGCAGCATCGCGGAACCCGGGGAG. This sequence encodes CASSIAEPGE. The complete CDR3 protein is CASSIAEPGELFF.

As for this clone: The CDR3 goes on 3 residues after the read ends, and that part is filled in from the germline J gene. The chain joins TRBV6-1 to TRBJ1-4; weak D call: TRBD1 (5 bases). Germline V gene sequence: CDR1 MNHNS, CDR2 SASEGT. Trimming removed 2 bases at V and 10 bases at J, with 17 bases between. The CDR3 spans 15 residues. CDR3 DNA, as far as it was read: TGTGCCAGCAGTGAATGGGCAGGCCCCGGGGGAAAA. The encoded protein is CASSEWAGPGGK. Given in full, the CDR3 is CASSEWAGPGGKLFF.

Regarding this clone: The read terminates 3 residues ahead of where the CDR3 ends, so the germline J gene completes it. The V and J genes are TRBV20-1 and TRBJ2-7, with TRBD1 identical over 8 bases. The length of the CDR3 is 15 residues. Germline CDR1 DFQATT, CDR2 SNEGSKA (reference sequence). Losses at the gene ends were 0 bases for V and 1 base for J; bases not matched to a gene: 5. The CDR3 loop is CSARDLTGGSYEQYF. The covered CDR3 bases are TGCAGTGCTAGAGATTTAACAGGGGGATCCTACGAG.

The sequenced CDR3 bases are TGTGCCAGCACCTTTTCGACTAGTCAAGAGACC. It yields the protein CASTFSTSQET. The entire CDR3 reads CASTFSTSQETQYF. The V call is TRBV11-2, the J call TRBJ2-5, with D tentatively TRBD2 (6 bases). The CDR3 end lies 3 residues beyond the end of the read and is filled in from the germline J gene. The CDR3 is 14 amino acids. Germline V gene data show CDR1 as SGHAT and CDR2 as FQNNGV. Trimming left V 7 bases short and J 2 bases short, with 14 bases between.

Comment on this clone: From the germline J gene comes the end of the CDR3, since the read stops 3 residues before it. This rearrangement joins TRBV30 to TRBJ1-1, with D possibly matching TRBD1 (5 bases). This CDR3 region has 10 residues. Per the germline V gene, CDR1 is GTSNPN and CDR2 is SVGIG (reference sequence). The CDR3 loop is CAWSEGRAFF. The covered CDR3 bases are TGTGCCTGGAGTGAGGGGCGA.

Regarding this clone: With the read ending 3 residues before the CDR3 end, the germline J gene is used to fill in that end. The chain links TRBV4-1 to TRBJ2-1, with 7 nucleotides matching TRBD2. CDR3 size: 15 residues. V lost 1 base to trimming and J lost 9 bases; unmatched junction nucleotides: 9. Germline-derived CDR1 and CDR2 are MGHRA and YSYEKL. Partial CDR3 DNA: TGCGCCAGCAGCCAAGGGAGGACTAGTTCCACTGAG. The encoded protein is CASSQGRTSSTE. The complete CDR3 reads CASSQGRTSSTEQFF.

Details on this clone: The missing CDR3 end, 3 residues past where the read stops, is filled in from the germline J gene. The chain joins TRBV10-3 to TRBJ1-5; D gene ambiguous. CDR1 ENHRY and CDR2 SYGVKD come from the germline V gene. The CDR3 has 15 amino acids. The ends were cut back, 2 bases at V and 1 base at J, with 9 bases in the middle. The part of the CDR3 DNA that was read is TGTGCCATCAGTGAGAAGGGCGGGAGCAATCAGCCC. Translation: CAISEKGGSNQP. The whole CDR3 region reads CAISEKGGSNQPQHF.

As concerns this clone: The missing CDR3 end, 3 residues past where the read stops, is filled in from the germline J gene. The V and J genes are TRBV18 and TRBJ2-6; D not resolved. Germline CDR1 reads KGHSH; CDR2 reads LQKENI. The CDR3 has 16 residues. Deletions cut 0 bases from V and 0 bases from J, with 6 bases between. The sequenced CDR3 bases are TGTGCCAGCTCACCACCGTTTCGCTCTGGGGCCAACGTC. Its protein product is CASSPPFRSGANV. The whole CDR3 is CASSPPFRSGANVLTF. The entire variable domain, with the rest obtained from reference TRBV18 and TRBJ2-6, is as follows: NAGVMQNPRHLVRRRGQEARLRCSPMKGHSHVYWYRQLPEEGLKFMVYLQKENIIDESGMPKERFSAEFPKEGPSILRIQQVVRGDSAAYFCASSPPFRSGANVLTFGAGSRLTVL.